Reported below is one TCR beta chain. What it binds is not known. These data originate in a study of blood T cells in healthy people across ages. Next came a second PCR, run for about 7 to 12 cycles, which used a sample-barcoded 5' primer along with a J-beta primer mix. Each CDR3 protein is one row after TCRdb ran MiXCR on the 5' RACE reads. This sample has around 2 million distinct CDR3 sequences, with about two fifths found just once. The CDR3 has 16 amino acids. The germline CDR1 and CDR2 sequences are MDHEN and SYDVKM. The V gene end was trimmed by 6 bases and the J gene end by 3 bases; junction bases not matched to a gene: 11. General study points: The long-lived group displayed more naive CD4+ cells, plus higher diversity, than the aged donors did.

Sample: blood. The chain links TRBV28 to TRBJ2-5; 9 bases are a match to TRBD2. The source is a human donor in good health. CDR3 nucleotide sequence: TGTGCCAGCAGCCATCACCTAGCGGGGCTAAAAGAGACCCAGTACTTC. It encodes CASSHHLAGLKETQYF.